A selection of T cell receptor beta chains follows, all from one sample in a study of T cells in Graves' hyperthyroidism and ophthalmopathy. TCRdb reprocessed the multiplex PCR reads with MiXCR, giving one entry per CDR3 protein. The top ten clones hold approximately 5.7% of a sample with hundreds of thousands of distinct CDR3 sequences, approximately 15% of them seen once. Sequenced input: blood. The receptors shown here come from a woman aged 30 to 39 with Graves' hyperthyroidism that later progressed to Graves' ophthalmopathy. CDR3s include the opening cysteine and the closing phenylalanine or tryptophan. A D gene is named only where the DNA matches it firmly. Not every row has a clone size; where given, it reads once, few, many or a size class.

v_gene: TRBV15; d_gene: -; j_gene: TRBJ2-7; abundance: many; CDR3nt: TGTGCCACCAGCAGAGACCGAGGCGGCACCTACGAGCAGTACTTC; CDR3aa: CATSRDRGGTYEQYF
v_gene: TRBV7-2; d_gene: TRBD2; j_gene: TRBJ2-7; abundance: many; CDR3nt: TGTGCCAGCAGCTCTAGCGGGGTTGCCTACGAGCAGTACTTC; CDR3aa: CASSSSGVAYEQYF
v_gene: TRBV12-3/TRBV12-4; d_gene: TRBD2; j_gene: TRBJ2-1; abundance: many; CDR3nt: TGTGCCAGCAGTTTAGTGCCTAGCGGGAGCCACGATGAGCAGTTCTTC; CDR3aa: CASSLVPSGSHDEQFF
v_gene: TRBV7-9; d_gene: -; j_gene: TRBJ2-5; abundance: many; CDR3nt: TGTGCCAGCAGCTTAGTCCAGGGGCAGGAGACCCAGTACTTC; CDR3aa: CASSLVQGQETQYF
v_gene: TRBV12-3/TRBV12-4; d_gene: -; j_gene: TRBJ2-1; abundance: many; CDR3nt: TGTGCCAGCAGTTTTTATCAGGGGCGAGTTAACAATGAGCAGTTCTTC; CDR3aa: CASSFYQGRVNNEQFF
v_gene: TRBV6-5; d_gene: -; j_gene: TRBJ2-2; abundance: -; CDR3nt: TGTGCCAGCAGTTACACCGGTTCGAACACCGGGGAGCTGTTTTTT; CDR3aa: CASSYTGSNTGELFF
v_gene: TRBV7-3; d_gene: -; j_gene: TRBJ2-3; abundance: many; CDR3nt: TGTGCCAGCAGCTTAAGGGGTCCCACAGATACGCAGTATTTT; CDR3aa: CASSLRGPTDTQYF
v_gene: TRBV19; d_gene: TRBD1; j_gene: TRBJ1-4; abundance: -; CDR3nt: TGTGCCAGTAGAGTTGCGGGACAGGGTGGTGAAAAACTGTTTTTT; CDR3aa: CASRVAGQGGEKLFF
v_gene: TRBV2; d_gene: TRBD1; j_gene: TRBJ1-1; abundance: few; CDR3nt: TGTGCCAAGGGGGACAGGGACGACACTGAAGCTTTCTTT; CDR3aa: CAKGDRDDTEAFF
v_gene: TRBV24-1; d_gene: -; j_gene: TRBJ2-1; abundance: many; CDR3nt: TGTGCCACCAGTGATCGACGTGGGGGAGGAGCGTACAATGAGCAGTTCTTC; CDR3aa: CATSDRRGGGAYNEQFF
v_gene: TRBV7-9; d_gene: TRBD2; j_gene: TRBJ2-1; abundance: many; CDR3nt: TGTGCCAGCAGCCGGCGGGTTAGCGGGGGCTCCTACAATGAGCAGTTCTTC; CDR3aa: CASSRRVSGGSYNEQFF
v_gene: TRBV7-3; d_gene: -; j_gene: TRBJ1-1; abundance: once; CDR3nt: TGTGCCAGCAGCTTAATCGGGGGGGGAATAGCTTTCTTT; CDR3aa: CASSLIGGGIAFF
v_gene: TRBV29-1; d_gene: -; j_gene: TRBJ1-5; abundance: many; CDR3nt: TGCAGCGTCCCCAGGGCAAGGTATAGCAATCAGCCCCAGCATTTT; CDR3aa: CSVPRARYSNQPQHF
v_gene: TRBV20-1; d_gene: TRBD1; j_gene: TRBJ2-5; abundance: many; CDR3nt: TGCAGTGCTACCTACAGGGGGTCACCGGTAGAGACCCAGTACTTC; CDR3aa: CSATYRGSPVETQYF
v_gene: TRBV6-1; d_gene: TRBD1; j_gene: TRBJ2-5; abundance: -; CDR3nt: TGTGCCACCTTCGGACAGGGACAGGAGACCCAGTACTTC; CDR3aa: CATFGQGQETQYF
v_gene: TRBV25-1; d_gene: -; j_gene: TRBJ1-4; abundance: few; CDR3nt: TGTGCCAGCAGTGAATCTGTTTTGAGACAAGCTAATGAAAAACTGTTTTTT; CDR3aa: CASSESVLRQANEKLFF
v_gene: TRBV7-2; d_gene: -; j_gene: TRBJ1-5; abundance: few; CDR3nt: TGTGCCAGCAGCTACCTCGGGGGGGTTAATCAGCCCCAGCATTTT; CDR3aa: CASSYLGGVNQPQHF
v_gene: TRBV28; d_gene: TRBD1; j_gene: TRBJ2-3; abundance: many; CDR3nt: TGTGCCAGCAGTGCTCCGGACAGGGCCACAGATACGCAGTATTTT; CDR3aa: CASSAPDRATDTQYF
v_gene: TRBV7-8; d_gene: -; j_gene: TRBJ1-2; abundance: many; CDR3nt: TGTGCCAGCAGCCTTGAGGTTTCCTATGGCTACACCTTC; CDR3aa: CASSLEVSYGYTF
v_gene: TRBV30; d_gene: TRBD2; j_gene: TRBJ2-7; abundance: many; CDR3nt: TGTGCCTGGACTAGCGGGGGGCTCTACGAGCAGTACTTC; CDR3aa: CAWTSGGLYEQYF
v_gene: TRBV28; d_gene: TRBD1; j_gene: TRBJ2-1; abundance: many; CDR3nt: TGTGCCAGCAGTTCGGGACCGGGACAGGGGGTTCACAATGAGCAGTTCTTC; CDR3aa: CASSSGPGQGVHNEQFF
v_gene: TRBV3-1; d_gene: -; j_gene: TRBJ2-7; abundance: -; CDR3nt: TGTGCCAGCAGCCAAGACTGGGGTGGGGACTACGAGCAGTACTTC; CDR3aa: CASSQDWGGDYEQYF
v_gene: TRBV19; d_gene: -; j_gene: TRBJ2-7; abundance: few; CDR3nt: TGTGCCAGTAGTATAGATCGATTCGGACCGCTATACGAGCAGTACTTC; CDR3aa: CASSIDRFGPLYEQYF
v_gene: TRBV2; d_gene: -; j_gene: TRBJ2-7; abundance: many; CDR3nt: TGTGCCAGCAGAGGGGCGCACGAGCAGTACTTC; CDR3aa: CASRGAHEQYF
v_gene: TRBV18; d_gene: TRBD2; j_gene: TRBJ2-7; abundance: -; CDR3nt: TGTGCCAGCTCACCTGGGACTAGCGGGAGGGCCGAGCAGTACTTC; CDR3aa: CASSPGTSGRAEQYF
v_gene: TRBV7-9; d_gene: -; j_gene: TRBJ1-5; abundance: -; CDR3nt: TGTGCCAGCAGCTTAGTAAGGTCAGGGGCAAGTCGGGTCCATCAGCCCCAGCATTTT; CDR3aa: CASSLVRSGASRVHQPQHF
v_gene: TRBV7-9; d_gene: -; j_gene: TRBJ1-1; abundance: many; CDR3nt: TGTGCCAGCAGCAAAGGGGGGGATGGAGCTTTCTTT; CDR3aa: CASSKGGDGAFF
v_gene: TRBV20-1; d_gene: -; j_gene: TRBJ1-2; abundance: many; CDR3nt: TGCAGTGCTAGAGATGAGGAAGGGAACTATGGCTACACCTTC; CDR3aa: CSARDEEGNYGYTF
v_gene: TRBV14; d_gene: -; j_gene: TRBJ2-7; abundance: few; CDR3nt: TGTGCCAGCAACCAGGGACGGAGCGAGCAGTACTTC; CDR3aa: CASNQGRSEQYF
v_gene: TRBV12-3/TRBV12-4; d_gene: -; j_gene: TRBJ2-7; abundance: -; CDR3nt: TGTGCCAGCAGTTTAGGCTTCAGGTGGCCTTCAAAATACGAGCAGTACTTC; CDR3aa: CASSLGFRWPSKYEQYF
v_gene: TRBV5-1; d_gene: TRBD1; j_gene: TRBJ2-7; abundance: many; CDR3nt: TGCGCCAGCAGCGGATCCGGGACAGGGGTTGGCGAGCAGTACTTC; CDR3aa: CASSGSGTGVGEQYF
v_gene: TRBV12-5; d_gene: -; j_gene: TRBJ2-1; abundance: few; CDR3nt: TGTGCTAGTGGTCCATCAACCTACAATGAGCAGTTCTTC; CDR3aa: CASGPSTYNEQFF
v_gene: TRBV24-1; d_gene: TRBD2; j_gene: TRBJ2-3; abundance: many; CDR3nt: TGTGCCACCAGTACTAGCGGGCCCAGCGATACGCAGTATTTT; CDR3aa: CATSTSGPSDTQYF
v_gene: TRBV3-1; d_gene: TRBD1; j_gene: TRBJ1-2; abundance: -; CDR3nt: TGTGCCAGCAGCCCTACAGGGGTAGAGGGCTACACCTTC; CDR3aa: CASSPTGVEGYTF
v_gene: TRBV12-3/TRBV12-4; d_gene: -; j_gene: TRBJ1-1; abundance: many; CDR3nt: TGTGCCAGCAGGGATCAGGGTGACACTGAAGCTTTCTTT; CDR3aa: CASRDQGDTEAFF
v_gene: TRBV27; d_gene: -; j_gene: TRBJ2-1; abundance: -; CDR3nt: TGTGCCAGCAGTTTATTCGGGATGGGGGTGTCCTACAATGAGCAGTTCTTC; CDR3aa: CASSLFGMGVSYNEQFF
v_gene: TRBV5-1; d_gene: TRBD2; j_gene: TRBJ2-7; abundance: many; CDR3nt: TGCGCCAGCAGCTTGACGGCTAGCGGTTACTACGAGCAGTACTTC; CDR3aa: CASSLTASGYYEQYF
v_gene: TRBV20-1; d_gene: -; j_gene: TRBJ2-4; abundance: -; CDR3nt: TGCAGTGCTAAACCCCGGGACAACCTCCCAAACATTCAGTACTTC; CDR3aa: CSAKPRDNLPNIQYF
v_gene: TRBV28; d_gene: -; j_gene: TRBJ1-2; abundance: few; CDR3nt: TGTGCCAGCAGTTTTTCGGAGACCCAGGGTGGCTACACCTTC; CDR3aa: CASSFSETQGGYTF
v_gene: TRBV28; d_gene: TRBD2; j_gene: TRBJ2-7; abundance: many; CDR3nt: TGTGCCAGCAGTTTAGAAGGGACTAGCCCTTACGAGCAGTACTTC; CDR3aa: CASSLEGTSPYEQYF
v_gene: TRBV20-1; d_gene: -; j_gene: TRBJ2-7; abundance: many; CDR3nt: TGCAGTGCTAGAGATGGCGCGGCTAACTACGAGCAGTACTTC; CDR3aa: CSARDGAANYEQYF
v_gene: TRBV10-3; d_gene: TRBD1; j_gene: TRBJ2-7; abundance: many; CDR3nt: TGTGCCATCAGTGAGTCGGAAGGGACAGTCGAGCAGTACTTC; CDR3aa: CAISESEGTVEQYF
v_gene: TRBV6-2/TRBV6-3; d_gene: -; j_gene: TRBJ1-2; abundance: many; CDR3nt: TGTGCCAGCAGTTATGAAGACAACGGCTACACCTTC; CDR3aa: CASSYEDNGYTF
v_gene: TRBV20-1; d_gene: TRBD2; j_gene: TRBJ2-1; abundance: many; CDR3nt: TGCAGTGCTAGTGGTAGCGGGAATAACTACAATGAGCAGTTCTTC; CDR3aa: CSASGSGNNYNEQFF
v_gene: TRBV30; d_gene: -; j_gene: TRBJ2-2; abundance: -; CDR3nt: TGTGCCTGGAGTGTTCAGGGCACGGGCGGGGAGCTGTTTTTT; CDR3aa: CAWSVQGTGGELFF
v_gene: TRBV2; d_gene: -; j_gene: TRBJ1-5; abundance: many; CDR3nt: TGTGCCAGCAGAGAGGGGGATCGGAGCAATCAGCCCCAGCATTTT; CDR3aa: CASREGDRSNQPQHF
v_gene: TRBV10-3; d_gene: -; j_gene: TRBJ2-7; abundance: many; CDR3nt: TGTGCCATCAGTGCCGGGGCAGGGGTTCTATACGAGCAGTACTTC; CDR3aa: CAISAGAGVLYEQYF
v_gene: TRBV19; d_gene: -; j_gene: TRBJ2-7; abundance: many; CDR3nt: TGTGCCAGTAGCCTCATGGGAAGCACGGACGAGCAGTACTTC; CDR3aa: CASSLMGSTDEQYF
v_gene: TRBV2; d_gene: -; j_gene: TRBJ1-6; abundance: many; CDR3nt: TGTGCCAGCACCCCGGCAGTGGGGATTAATTCACCCCTCCACTTT; CDR3aa: CASTPAVGINSPLHF
v_gene: TRBV27; d_gene: -; j_gene: TRBJ2-7; abundance: once; CDR3nt: TGTGCCAGCAGTTTAGGGTCTGGGAGCGAGCAGTACTTC; CDR3aa: CASSLGSGSEQYF
v_gene: TRBV2; d_gene: TRBD1; j_gene: TRBJ2-7; abundance: many; CDR3nt: TGTGCCAGCAGGAGGCGGACAGGGGAAGACGAGCAGTACTTC; CDR3aa: CASRRRTGEDEQYF
v_gene: TRBV5-1; d_gene: -; j_gene: TRBJ2-7; abundance: few; CDR3nt: TGCGCCAGCAGGCCTTTCTACGAGCAGTACTTC; CDR3aa: CASRPFYEQYF
v_gene: TRBV5-6; d_gene: TRBD1; j_gene: TRBJ1-2; abundance: -; CDR3nt: TGTGCCAGCAGCTTCCGCGCCGGGGGACAGGGTATCTATAGAGGTGGCTACACCTTC; CDR3aa: CASSFRAGGQGIYRGGYTF